The present TCR beta chain was sequenced within a study of regulatory T cells in long-lasting Graves disease. In the study overall: Graves' patients (newly diagnosed) had been on antithyroid drugs under 3 months.

Time point given: newly diagnosed GD, antithyroid drugs for less than 3 months. TCR sequences were obtained from RNA taken from PBMCs. This clonotype was found many times. Combining iRepertoire HTBI primers with Arm-PCR of CDR3 regions, the authors built TCR beta libraries. One entry per CDR3 protein, called by TCRdb with MiXCR from the multiplex PCR reads. The sample yields around 500,000 distinct CDR3 sequences, roughly 13% seen once. These records were also assigned to another study, of T cells in Graves' hyperthyroidism and ophthalmopathy.

The sample here was peripheral blood mononuclear cells (PBMCs), taken at new diagnosis, from a patient treated with antithyroid drugs. The source is a man aged 30 to 45 with Graves disease.

This CDR3 reads CASSLGQAGTEAFF. CDR3 coding DNA: TGTGCCAGCAGTCTCGGACAGGCGGGCACTGAAGCTTTCTTT. The chain employs TRBV6-1 and TRBJ1-1; 7 bases align to TRBD1. Germline CDR1 reads MNHNS; CDR2 reads SASEGT. This CDR3 comprises 14 residues. V dropped 5 bases and J dropped 4; count of bases not matched to a gene: 7.